Shown below are 12 T cell receptor beta chains from a single sample sequenced in a study of Graves' ophthalmopathy and Graves' hyperthyroidism. RNA transcripts were the template, and TCR beta CDR3 regions were amplified from them. HTBI-primed RT-PCR formed the first round, and a multiplex PCR formed the second. TCRdb itself ran the multiplex PCR reads through MiXCR, one entry per CDR3 protein. This sample has roughly 400,000 distinct CDR3 sequences, with 15% found just once. The sequenced sample was peripheral blood. Receptors originate from a woman between 18 and 30 years old with stable Graves' hyperthyroidism.

The chain is built from TRBV6-2 or TRBV6-3 and TRBJ2-7, with D possibly being TRBD1 or TRBD2 (5 bases each). Trimming cost V 5 bases and J 4 bases, with 15 bases left between them. CDR1 and CDR2 (germline): MNHEY, SVGEGT. The CDR3 contains 14 residues. The CDR3, as DNA: TGTGCCAGCAGTACGGACATCGGACTTTACGAGCAGTACTTC. Amino acids: CASSTDIGLYEQYF.

V is TRBV3-1 and J is TRBJ1-2; D is uncertain. The V gene's germline CDR1 is LGHDT and CDR2 YNNKEL (reference sequence). Trimming left V 3 bases short and J 4 bases short, with 9 bases between. The CDR3 extends over 13 amino acids. The CDR3 DNA sequence: TGTGCCAGCAGCCACAGAGGGAGCTATGGCTACACCTTC. Protein product: CASSHRGSYGYTF. Together with reference TRBV3-1 and TRBJ1-2, the CDR3 gives the full variable domain: DTAVSQTPKYLVTQMGNDKSIKCEQNLGHDTMYWYKQDSKKFLKIMFSYNNKELIINETVPNRFSPKSPDKAHLNLHINSLELGDSAVYFCASSHRGSYGYTFGSGTRLTVV.

In its sample, this clonotype was seen many times. The chain recombines TRBV6-5 with TRBJ2-2; TRBD1 aligns across 9 bases. CDR3 length equals 15 residues. Germline V CDR1 and CDR2: MNHEY, SVGAGI. V lost 3 bases to trimming and J lost 8 bases; unmatched junction nucleotides: 7. CDR3 in amino acids: CASSYHGTGYGELFF. CDR3 bases: TGTGCCAGCAGTTATCACGGGACAGGGTATGGGGAGCTGTTTTTT.

V is TRBV12-3 or TRBV12-4 and J is TRBJ1-5; D is uncertain. This CDR3 spans 13 amino acids. Trimming cost V 7 bases and J 4 bases, with 11 bases left between them. CDR3 protein: CASTRGGNQPQHF. The CDR3 nucleotides read TGTGCCAGCACCCGGGGTGGGAATCAGCCCCAGCATTTT.

The table lists this clonotype with many counts. The genes are TRBV12-3 or TRBV12-4 and TRBJ1-1; D gene unclear. This CDR3 is built from 13 residues. Trimming took off 6 bases at V and 3 bases at J, with 11 bases between the two ends. In nucleotides, the CDR3 is TGTGCCAGCAGCCAACGACTAGACACTGAAGCTTTCTTT. Translating it yields CASSQRLDTEAFF.

This clonotype was picked up many times. The CDR3 sequence is CASSYSDVGETQYF. The DNA of the CDR3 is TGTGCCAGCAGTTACTCGGACGTTGGAGAGACCCAGTACTTC. The V call is TRBV6-5, the J call TRBJ2-5, with unresolved D. From germline, CDR1 is MNHEY and CDR2 SVGAGI. The CDR3 is made up of 14 amino acids. The V gene lost 0 bases and the J gene lost 4 bases, with 9 bases spanning the gap.

At least ten counts were recorded for this clonotype. The V gene is TRBV6-2 or TRBV6-3, the J gene TRBJ2-3; 7 bases line up with TRBD2. The germline gives CDR1 MNHEY, CDR2 SVGEGT. The V segment lost 2 bases and the J segment 0 bases; nucleotides outside the gene matches: 14. The CDR3 has 19 amino acids. The CDR3 nucleotides read TGTGCCAGCAGTTACCCCTCTGAGTGGCGGGAGATGAGCACAGATACGCAGTATTTT. It yields the protein CASSYPSEWREMSTDTQYF.

This clonotype was picked up many times. The V gene is TRBV6-1, the J gene TRBJ2-7, with TRBD2 identical over 16 bases. The CDR3 is 15 residues long. From germline, CDR1 is MNHNS and CDR2 SASEGT. V lost 8 bases to trimming and J lost 5 bases; unmatched junction nucleotides: 6. The CDR3, as DNA: TGTGCCAGCCGGGGACTAGCGGGGGGGCTGAACGAGCAGTACTTC. Translated, it gives CASRGLAGGLNEQYF.

The sample holds many counts of this clonotype. This chain uses TRBV13 with TRBJ1-2; no firm D call. The CDR3 runs to 12 residues. CDR1 and CDR2 from the germline V gene are PRHDT and FYEKMQ (reference sequence). The V end lost 1 base, the J end lost 6 bases, and 6 bases lay between the germline ends. The CDR3, as DNA: TGTGCCAGCAGCTTAGATTTCGATGGCTACACCTTC. This gives the protein CASSLDFDGYTF.

In regard to this clonotype: This may arise from a read error, as a much more abundant clone is one base away. V gene TRBV27 combines with J gene TRBJ1-6, with TRBD1 as a possible D gene (6 bases). V was cut by 9 bases and J by 14 bases, with 20 bases left in between. From germline, CDR1 is MNHEY and CDR2 SMNVEV (reference sequence). This CDR3 contains 13 residues. CDR3 loop: CARRPNREATLHF. CDR3 nucleotide sequence: TGTGCCAGGCGGCCCAACAGGGAGGCAACCCTCCACTTT.

Regarding this clonotype: Possible read error: a much larger clone is one base away. This chain uses TRBV9 with TRBJ2-5; 8 positions match TRBD2. The germline CDR1 and CDR2 sequences are SGDLS and YYNGEE. The CDR3 consists of 15 residues. The CDR3 DNA reads TGTGTCAGCAGCGTAGGAACTAGCGGTGGGGAGACCCAGTACTTC. Translating it yields CVSSVGTSGGETQYF.

A few counts support this clonotype. The chain recombines TRBV11-1 with TRBJ2-5; maybe TRBD1 (6 bases). Between the trimmed V and J ends, which lost 4 bases and 4 bases, there was a span of 25 bases. Germline assignment: CDR1 SGHAT and CDR2 FQDESV (reference sequence). CDR3 length: 18 amino acids. CDR3 nucleotides: TGTGCCAGCAGCTCCAGGGGCCCGCCAGCGGCCGACTCAGAGACCCAGTACTTC. Translating it yields CASSSRGPPAADSETQYF.